This T cell receptor (beta chain) was retrieved from a study of T cells in Graves' hyperthyroidism and ophthalmopathy (dated by TCRdb to between 2018 and 2021). Turning to the overall study: Peripheral blood was sampled at the time of initial diagnosis, prior to any treatment. After sampling, hyperthyroidism patients received methimazole starting at 30 mg daily, and ophthalmopathy patients received high-dose intravenous methylprednisolone. For training and testing, the 100 or so patients in the discovery cohort were randomly divided in a 7:3 ratio. The paper describes TCR Vbeta CDR3 sequencing of 140 or so peripheral blood samples, made up of approximately 40 ophthalmopathy patients, 70 to 75 hyperthyroidism patients and roughly 17 progressor patients. The study also compared thyroid tissue and blood T-cell repertoires from roughly six Graves' hyperthyroidism patients. TCR V-J signatures able to tell the groups apart were searched for in a discovery cohort of 100 or so patients, of whom roughly 42 had Graves' ophthalmopathy and 55 to 65 had stable Graves' hyperthyroidism. Prospective prediction of ophthalmopathy was tested in an independent validation cohort of some 19 hyperthyroidism patients and 17 patients who later progressed to ophthalmopathy.

Here is what the overall study found, with its caveats: No statistical method was used to set the sample size in advance, and investigators knew the group allocation. Blood samples also contained most of the expanded thyroid clonotypes (frequency above 0.001), which suggests that blood repertoires may reflect thyroid immune responses. A model built on a 13 V-J signature distinguished ophthalmopathy from stable hyperthyroidism, reaching around 90% sensitivity and approximately 83% specificity in cross-validation and 80%/75% in testing. During validation, the model predicted progression to ophthalmopathy a median of about 6.5 months ahead of onset, with roughly 65% sensitivity and 72% to 80% specificity.

Amplification of TCR beta CDR3 regions was carried out from RNA transcripts. The TCR CDR3 was subjected to a first round of RT-PCR using the HTBI primer set and the Qiagen OneStep RT-PCR kit. The libraries were constructed in a second round of multiplex PCR and then size-selected and purified. Paired-end sequencing of the libraries was performed with 100 bp reads on an Illumina HiSeq2000. Turning to the authors' computational methods: SOAPnuke was used to process the raw data, with reads discarded if the reads contained adapters or uncalled bases, had a mean Phred below 15, or lacked an exact constant-primer or identifier match. High-quality paired reads were merged using COPE v1.2.5, and each unique nucleotide sequence was defined as a clonotype. Clonotypes were aligned to IMGT TRBV, TRBD and TRBJ reference segments using MiTCR v1.1. The analysis was restricted to V-J combinations with a frequency above 0.0001, which together covered about 99% of the repertoires. A TCS score was defined as the ratio between F50 (clonal expansion) and ExV (chaos), using BLOSUM62-based TCRdist between CDR3 peptides within each V-J. Welch's t-statistics and random forest reduced around 550 V-J features to 13, which were used in a naive Bayes classifier (R e1071). TCRdb took the public reads, trimmed them with fastp at Q25, ran MiXCR for clone calling and kept in-frame beta chains. Under each unique CDR3 protein, matching rows form one entry showing the most common genes and DNA. The V and J calls were not made by the authors but by TCRdb's processing. The sample profile shows fewer than 550,000 distinct CDR3 sequences; more than 15% of them were found once. Approximately 7.5% of the sample rests with the top ten.

This clonotype has more than one count but fewer than ten. The clone's antigen remains unknown. Qualities for individual bases were not recorded, and no much larger clone is one base off. A patient counted as having stable Graves' hyperthyroidism if no progression to ophthalmopathy occurred over 18 months of follow-up. Hyperthyroidism patients were newly diagnosed, with disease duration under 2 months, and aged 18 to 65 years. Patients with uncontrolled infections, other autoimmune diseases, pregnancy or lactation were excluded. Diagnoses relied on clinical symptoms, serum thyroxine and TRAb, thyroid ultrasound and orbital computed tomography. Ficoll-Paque density gradient centrifugation was used to isolate PBMCs from approximately 10 ml of fresh peripheral blood. Trizol reagent was used to extract total RNA, and RNA quality was then checked on an Agilent 2100 Bioanalyzer. This TCR derives from a woman aged 18-30 years with Graves' hyperthyroidism. The sample taken for sequencing was blood.

The CDR3 loop reads CASSPRGGRDTEAFF. In nucleotides, the sequence is TGTGCCAGCAGCCCTCGAGGGGGGCGGGACACTGAAGCTTTCTTT. The sequence joins TRBV11-3 to TRBJ1-1; the D region possibly corresponds to TRBD1 (6 bases align). The trim is 5 bases for V and 3 bases for J, with a gap of 16 bases between the germline ends. There are 15 amino acids in the CDR3, from cysteine to phenylalanine inclusive. The CDR3 DNA has 45 bases and is translated from base 1. CDR1 is given as SGHNT and CDR2 as YENEEA, both from the germline V gene.